This T cell receptor (beta chain) was sequenced in a study of T cell responses to AZD1222 COVID-19 vaccine. The junction had 7 bases not matched to a gene; V was cut back by 5 bases and J by 4 bases. The length of the CDR3 is 14 residues. In germline, CDR1 is GTSNPN, CDR2 SVGIG (reference sequence). Profiling relied on immunoSEQ multiplex PCR, and the TCRdb table lists in-frame clones only, not all of them. The table for this sample gives under 150,000 clones. This receptor was obtained from an adult in good health. V is TRBV30 and J is TRBJ2-1; TRBD2 matches at 8 bases. The source material was peripheral blood. The CDR3, as DNA: TGTGCCTGGGATGTTGGCGGGGGGTACAATGAGCAGTTCTTC. It yields the protein CAWDVGGGYNEQFF.